A single sample gave rise to the 23 T cell receptor beta chains below, sequenced in a study of blood T cell repertoires in COVID-19 (TCRdb year 2020). The receptor library was made with the immunoSEQ multiplex PCR assay. TCRdb obtained this table from immuneACCESS and retained in-frame rearrangements with V and J assigned. These tables miss some clones; where compared with another copy, unresolved V genes account for less than half of the shortfall, and the remainder is unexplained. For this sample there are under 250,000 clones; 81% appear just once. About 7.4% of the sample lies in the top ten. Sequencing was carried out using peripheral blood. The receptor source for this set is a woman older than 75 with acute or convalescent COVID-19.

This clone was seen once. The chain couples TRBV28 to TRBJ1-2, with TRBD1 matching 8 bases. This CDR3 is built from 14 residues. Germline lookup yields CDR1 MDHEN and CDR2 SYDVKM. V trimming: 6 bases; J trimming: 5 bases; junction bases outside the gene matches: 8. CDR3 sequence: CASRYSGQAYGYTF. DNA for the CDR3: TGTGCCAGCAGATACTCGGGACAGGCGTATGGCTACACCTTC.

The chain recombines TRBV4-2 with TRBJ1-1; D is perhaps TRBD1 (6 bases). Trimming took 4 bases from V and 4 from J, leaving 16 bases between them. The CDR3 consists of 15 residues. CDR1 LGHNA and CDR2 YNFKEQ come from the germline V gene. CDR3 DNA sequence: TGTGCCAGCAGCCCACTGACAGGCGCTTTCACTGAAGCTTTCTTT. It codes for CASSPLTGAFTEAFF.

The chain employs TRBV28 and TRBJ2-5, with D possibly being TRBD1 (7 bases). With 5 bases removed from V and 9 bases from J, the gap between germline ends came to 22 bases. Germline V lookup: CDR1 MDHEN, CDR2 SYDVKM. This CDR3 comprises 15 residues. This CDR3 is CASSPRDSVRRAQYF. CDR3 in DNA: TGTGCCAGCAGTCCCCGGGACAGTGTAAGGAGGGCCCAGTACTTC.

This clone was seen more than once but under ten times. Within the sample, other DNA sequences also encode this same CDR3. V gene TRBV7-3 combines with J gene TRBJ1-1, with D perhaps matching TRBD1 (6 bases). V was clipped by 4 bases and J by 1 base, with 7 bases between them. Germline lookup yields CDR1 SGHTA and CDR2 FQGTGA. This CDR3 contains 13 residues. The CDR3 region is CASSSDRNTEAFF. Written as DNA, the CDR3 is TGTGCCAGCAGCTCGGACAGGAACACTGAAGCTTTCTTT.

This rearrangement joins TRBV7-2 to TRBJ2-1; 10 bases fit TRBD2. This CDR3 spans 15 amino acids. Per germline, CDR1 SGHTA and CDR2 FQGNSA. With 5 bases clipped from V and 6 bases from J, the junction kept 7 bases outside the gene matches. In DNA, the CDR3 is TGTGCCAGCAGCACATCTAGCGGGAGTGGCAATGAGCAGTTCTTC. Translation gives CASSTSSGSGNEQFF.

The CDR3 DNA reads TGCAGTGCTAGTACGGTGTGGGGGACAGGGGTCTACGAGCAGTACTTC. Translated: CSASTVWGTGVYEQYF. The chain joins TRBV20-1 to TRBJ2-7; the match to TRBD1 covers 10 bases. The CDR3 length is 16 residues. The germline gives CDR1 DFQATT, CDR2 SNEGSKA (reference sequence). The V gene end was trimmed by 3 bases and the J gene end by 3 bases; junction bases not matched to a gene: 11.

The rearrangement uses TRBV18 and TRBJ1-1, with D unclear. The CDR3 runs 14 residues. Trimming took 4 bases from V and 1 from J, leaving 10 bases between them. Germline V gives CDR1 KGHSH, CDR2 LQKENI. The CDR3 nucleotides read TGTGCCAGCTCACAGTTACAATCGAACACTGAAGCTTTCTTT. It is translated as CASSQLQSNTEAFF.

The rearrangement joins TRBV3-1 (or the pseudogene TRBV3-2) to TRBJ2-3; tentatively, D is TRBD2 (7 bases). V was cut by 5 bases and J by 1 base, with 10 bases left in between. Looked up from germline, CDR1 is LGHDT and CDR2 is YNNKEL (reference sequence). The CDR3 has 14 amino acids. The CDR3 loop is CASSEGGGTDTQYF. The CDR3 region has the DNA TGTGCCAGCAGCGAAGGGGGGGGCACAGATACGCAGTATTTT.

The sample holds one count of this clone. The chain is built from TRBV28 and TRBJ1-5; D unclear. The CDR3 spans 19 residues. CDR1 is MDHEN, CDR2 SYDVKM, per germline. V shed 6 bases and J shed 0 bases, with 24 bases lying between them. The CDR3 DNA reads TGTGCCAGCAGCACTCGTCTAGCGGCAGGCCCCTATAGCAATCAGCCCCAGCATTTT. Encoded protein: CASSTRLAAGPYSNQPQHF.

The CDR3 DNA reads as TGTGCCAGCAGTTACGACAGGGAAAACACCATATATTTT. Its translation: CASSYDRENTIYF. The chain is built from TRBV6-5 and TRBJ1-3; TRBD1 matches at 7 bases. J was trimmed by 6 bases and V by 2 bases; bases with no gene match: 1. The CDR3 totals 13 residues. Germline values: CDR1 MNHEY, CDR2 SVGAGI.

The V gene is TRBV5-1, the J gene TRBJ1-3, with D uncertain. The V and J ends lost 0 bases and 9 bases respectively, with 10 bases between them. This CDR3 region has 13 residues. Germline V gene sequence: CDR1 SGHRS, CDR2 YFSETQ. The CDR3 protein is CASSLGLDSTIYF. CDR3 in DNA: TGCGCCAGCAGCTTGGGACTCGACTCCACCATATATTTT.

This chain's CDR3 is CASSITGVRETQYF. CDR3 nucleotides: TGTGCCAGCAGCATCACAGGGGTGAGGGAGACCCAGTACTTC. The V and J genes are TRBV9 and TRBJ2-5; 7 nucleotides align to TRBD1. The trim removed 4 bases at V and 5 bases at J, leaving 8 bases unmatched. The V gene's germline CDR1 is SGDLS and CDR2 YYNGEE. The CDR3 consists of 14 residues.

The chain is built from TRBV19 and TRBJ2-5; perhaps TRBD1 as D (5 bases). The CDR3 totals 15 residues. Germline-derived CDR1 and CDR2 are LNHDA and SQIVND (reference sequence). The V end was cut by 7 bases, the J end by 1 base, with 16 bases between. The CDR3 reads CASTNLQDIQETQYF. The DNA for the CDR3 is TGTGCCAGTACCAATCTTCAGGACATCCAAGAGACCCAGTACTTC.

This sequence joins TRBV7-8 and TRBJ1-1; 9 nucleotides line up with TRBD1. Trimming took 1 base from V and 8 from J; bases not matched to a gene: 8. This CDR3 has 15 amino acids. CDR1 SGHVS and CDR2 FQNEAQ come from the germline V gene. The CDR3 here is CASSLGQGVSSEAFF. The CDR3 bases are TGTGCCAGCAGCTTAGGACAGGGGGTTTCTTCGGAAGCTTTCTTT.

The chain joins TRBV28 to TRBJ2-5, with TRBD2 matching 10 bases. The junction had 5 bases not matched to a gene; V was cut back by 4 bases and J by 3 bases. The CDR3 is made up of 15 amino acids. The germline gives CDR1 MDHEN, CDR2 SYDVKM. CDR3 bases: TGTGCCAGCAGTTCCCTAGCGGGGGTTGAAGAGACCCAGTACTTC. It yields the protein CASSSLAGVEETQYF.

This clone was seen more than once but under ten times. The chain employs TRBV19 and TRBJ1-2; 7 nucleotides align to TRBD1. CDR3 length: 14 residues. Per the germline V gene, CDR1 is LNHDA and CDR2 is SQIVND (reference sequence). The V gene end was trimmed by 5 bases and the J gene end by 2 bases; junction bases not matched to a gene: 5. The CDR3 region has the DNA TGTGCCAGTAGTCGACAGGGTGGGAACTATGGCTACACCTTC. Protein product: CASSRQGGNYGYTF.

V and J are TRBV11-2 and TRBJ1-1, with TRBD1 matching 7 bases. Germline CDR1 SGHAT, CDR2 FQNNGV. The ends lost 2 bases at V and 8 bases at J; junction bases unmatched: 11. The length of the CDR3 is 15 residues. The CDR3 here is CASSLYLLSDREAFF. The CDR3 DNA is TGTGCCAGCAGCTTATATCTCCTATCGGACAGGGAAGCTTTCTTT.

About this clone itself: This CDR3 is also generated by other DNA sequences in the sample. The chain carries TRBV12-5 and TRBJ1-6; the match to TRBD1 covers 10 bases. The V gene's germline CDR1 is LGHNT and CDR2 FRNRAP. The CDR3 runs to 14 residues. Trimming removed 6 bases from V and 7 bases from J; junction bases left unmatched: 3. Written as DNA, the CDR3 is TGTGCTAGTGGCCGGGACAGGGGCAATTCACCCCTCCACTTT. It specifies CASGRDRGNSPLHF.

The chain employs TRBV28 and TRBJ2-1; D perhaps matches TRBD1 (6 bases). This CDR3 has 13 residues. Germline CDR1 and CDR2: MDHEN and SYDVKM. The V and J ends lost 6 bases and 3 bases respectively, with 9 bases between them. In nucleotides, the CDR3 is TGTGCCAGCAGCTCGGACAGCTACAATGAGCAGTTCTTC. It encodes CASSSDSYNEQFF.

V and J are TRBV6-6 and TRBJ1-1; D remains unclear. Germline V CDR1 and CDR2: MNHNY, SVGAGI (reference sequence). V lost 2 bases and J lost 0, with 13 bases in between. The CDR3 covers 16 residues. As DNA, the CDR3 is TGTGCCAGCAGTTACGGTAGGAGAGGCATGAACACTGAAGCTTTCTTT. Protein product: CASSYGRRGMNTEAFF.

The chain employs TRBV20-1 and TRBJ2-5; no clear D. Germline-derived CDR1 and CDR2 are DFQATT and SNEGSKA (reference sequence). V was clipped by 6 bases and J by 8 bases, with 13 bases between them. This CDR3 has 11 amino acids. The DNA of the CDR3 is TGCAGTGCCCCGACTCCCCAAACCCAGTACTTC. Amino acid sequence: CSAPTPQTQYF.

The chain employs TRBV3-1 (or the pseudogene TRBV3-2) and TRBJ2-7; no clear D. The length of the CDR3 is 15 residues. CDR1 and CDR2 (germline): LGHDT, YNNKEL (reference sequence). Deletions cut 0 bases from V and 4 bases from J, with 13 bases between. CDR3 sequence: CASSQEQVPLYEQYF. In DNA, the CDR3 is TGTGCCAGCAGCCAAGAGCAGGTCCCCCTATACGAGCAGTACTTC.

This clone has only one observation. V usage is TRBV15 and J usage is TRBJ1-5, with D perhaps TRBD1 (6 bases). The CDR3 totals 14 residues. Germline CDR1 reads LNHNV; CDR2 reads YYDKDF (reference sequence). V was cut by 0 bases and J by 8 bases, with 11 bases left in between. The DNA of the CDR3 is TGTGCCACCAGCAGAGATGGGGGCATGAAGCCCCAGCATTTT. It yields the protein CATSRDGGMKPQHF. The entire variable domain, with the rest obtained from reference TRBV15 and TRBJ1-5, is as follows: DAMVIQNPRYQVTQFGKPVTLSCSQTLNHNVMYWYQQKSSQAPKLLFHYYDKDFNNEADTPDNFQSRRPNTSFCFLDIRSPGLGDTAMYLCATSRDGGMKPQHFGDGTRLSIL.